The T cell receptor (beta chain) under discussion was sequenced for a study of cytomegalovirus exposure and HLA in healthy donors. Points from the study as a whole: The study listed about 150 cytomegalovirus-associated TCR beta chains. Equally common other TCR beta chains were less clonally expanded than HLA-associated ones, a later analysis found. Common viral pathogens seemed to be connected with several of the most significant clusters, according to a later analysis.

The CDR3 spans 13 residues. CDR1 SGDLS and CDR2 YYNGEE come from the germline V gene. V shed 3 bases and J 7 bases; nucleotides not matched to a gene: 6. Primers: 60 Vbeta forward and 13 Jbeta reverse. Only in-frame clones appear in the TCRdb table, and some are missing; sequencing was by immunoSEQ multiplex PCR. This table holds fewer than 250,000 clones, over 75% found once. Concerning this clone itself: Its cognate antigen is unknown.

The sequencing sample was made of PBMCs. The source of this sequence is a girl aged 2 to 9 in good health and CMV-seronegative. V usage is TRBV9 and J usage is TRBJ1-1; 7 nucleotides match TRBD1. In DNA, the CDR3 is TGTGCCAGCAGCGCCGTCACAGGGGATGAAGCTTTCTTT. Translated, it gives CASSAVTGDEAFF.